Listed below are T cell receptor beta chains from one sample, sequenced in a study of blood T cell repertoires in COVID-19. Only in-frame clones appear in the TCRdb table, and some are missing; sequencing was by immunoSEQ multiplex PCR. The sample comprises about 310,000 clones, around 90% of which are singletons, and around 1.4% rests with the top ten. Sequencing was performed on peripheral blood. The receptors shown here come from a man aged 65 to 85 with acute or convalescent COVID-19. Both conserved end residues are part of each CDR3.

V gene	J gene	CDR3 protein
TRBV9	TRBJ2-3	CASTLDTSTDTQYF
TRBV6-2/TRBV6-3	TRBJ2-6	CASSSPTSGTWRGANVLTF
TRBV6-1	TRBJ1-1	CASRDGILNTEAFF
TRBV4-3	TRBJ1-2	CASSQVAGGASGYTF
TRBV7-5	TRBJ2-1	CARSLASLSTGDNEQFF
TRBV28	TRBJ1-2	CASSLGQNYGYTF
TRBV18	TRBJ2-7	CASSSIKARVNEQYF
TRBV12-3/TRBV12-4	TRBJ1-1	CASSRRGNTEAFF
TRBV10-2	TRBJ1-2	CASSGGQGANYGYTF
TRBV5-6	TRBJ2-7	CLRGDRSFEQYF
TRBV21-1	TRBJ1-1	CAASRGRYEAFF
TRBV5-1	TRBJ1-2	CASSSGDSPNYGYTF
TRBV27	TRBJ1-2	CASRPGQGTYGYTF
TRBV19	TRBJ2-7	CATGTGVDEQYF
TRBV14	TRBJ1-1	CASSLRSRNTEAFF
TRBV4-2	TRBJ1-6	CASSLDNHRQGRDNSPLHF
TRBV7-5	TRBJ1-1	CVRSLVDRGRWTEAFF
TRBV7-2	TRBJ1-4	CASRKSGQGAYEKLFF
TRBV9	TRBJ2-3	CASSAAGGGGDTQYF
TRBV9	TRBJ2-5	CASSPKGLRQETQYF
TRBV28	TRBJ2-7	CASSLRDGGQYF
TRBV2	TRBJ2-5	CASRVGETQYF
TRBV13	TRBJ2-1	CASSPGPSSYNEQFF
TRBV4-1	TRBJ2-7	CASSQGDRDYEQYF
TRBV5-1	TRBJ2-1	CASSLGAGAPYNEQFF
TRBV6-5	TRBJ2-1	CASRGLGGEQFF
TRBV5-5	TRBJ1-1	CASSFPGTGEAFF
TRBV6-2/TRBV6-3	TRBJ1-5	CASSYPAGPQHF
TRBV7-3	TRBJ2-3	CASSLEGAADTQYF
TRBV10-3	TRBJ2-1	CANQRGPYNEQFF
TRBV20-1	TRBJ1-3	CSASRQGAGNTIYF
TRBV15	TRBJ2-7	CATSRDSGLANYEQYF
TRBV5-3	TRBJ1-2	CARSLRDADYYGYTF
TRBV6-2/TRBV6-3	TRBJ2-1	CASSYLTGAYNEQFF
TRBV10-3	TRBJ1-4	CAISGDSKYNEKLFF
TRBV20-1	TRBJ1-4	CSASPFRATNEKLFF
TRBV7-9	TRBJ2-2	CASSLEGTTSGELFF
TRBV19	TRBJ1-5	CASGTTGNSNQPQHF
TRBV5-8	TRBJ2-5	CASSLVLAGVVKETQYF
TRBV2	TRBJ2-6	CASSMGGRGAGANVLTF
TRBV7-2	TRBJ2-3	CASSWKVGGGGTDTQYF
TRBV24-1	TRBJ2-7	CATSDGGRSDHEQYF
TRBV5-6	TRBJ1-2	CASSWVGQGYGYTF
TRBV27	TRBJ2-1	CASSRRWAKGNAYNEQFF
TRBV28	TRBJ1-5	CASRSTGPNQPQHF
TRBV7-2	TRBJ1-2	CASSLQTASNYGYTF
TRBV4-3	TRBJ2-2	CASSQRQGSEPGELFF